This paragraph covers one T cell receptor (beta chain) sequence. The sample is drawn from a study of radiation and T cells in renal cell carcinoma. This table comes from immunoSEQ multiplex PCR, and its TCRdb copy is limited to in-frame clones, with some not included. The data hold some 20,000 clones, with 40% to 55% observed a single time. Germline-derived CDR1 and CDR2 are GTSNPN and SVGIG (reference sequence). V was pared by 0 bases and J by 11 bases, with 10 bases between. The CDR3 has 11 residues. The treatment: 15 Gy SBRT to primary tumor, nephrectomy 4 weeks later. The chain carries TRBV30 and TRBJ1-1; D is possibly TRBD1 (6 bases). The source material was tumor tissue, sampled from a patient whose treatment included radiotherapy and nephrectomy. This receptor was obtained from a woman aged 50 to 60 with renal cell carcinoma. The DNA for the CDR3 is TGTGCCTGGAGTGTTTTCAGGGGCGCTTTCTTT. Protein: CAWSVFRGAFF.